These 12 T cell receptor beta chains came from one sample sequenced in a study of identical twins. MiXCR, applied by TCRdb to the 5' RACE reads, yields one record per CDR3 protein. The repertoire holds 450,000 to 650,000 distinct CDR3 sequences, with roughly 15% as singletons. The data were also submitted as part of a second study, on yellow fever vaccine responses in identical twins.

Sequenced input: CD4+ T cells sorted from blood. The source of these receptors is a woman aged 18 to 35 in good health.

A few counts support this clonotype. The chain carries TRBV29-1 and TRBJ2-5, with 7 bases matching TRBD1. CDR3 length equals 12 residues. CDR1 is SQVTM, CDR2 ANQGSEA, per germline. The V and J ends lost 5 bases and 4 bases, in that order; junction bases with no gene match: 4. CDR3 in amino acids: CSVSRQGETQYF. The CDR3 region has the DNA TGCAGCGTTTCGAGACAGGGAGAGACCCAGTACTTC.

The V and J genes are TRBV20-1 and TRBJ1-2; D call uncertain. The CDR3 covers 14 residues. V was clipped by 5 bases and J by 4 bases, with 17 bases between them. Germline-derived CDR1 and CDR2 are DFQATT and SNEGSKA (reference sequence). The DNA for the CDR3 is TGCAGTGCTGCGCCTAGGGCGCCCTTCTATGGCTACACCTTC. It codes for CSAAPRAPFYGYTF.

This chain uses TRBV11-2 with TRBJ2-1; D is unclear. The CDR3 is 14 residues long. V lost 0 bases and J 13 bases, leaving 16 bases between the germline ends. The germline gives CDR1 SGHAT, CDR2 FQNNGV. The CDR3 loop is CASSLEFRVHGQFF. The CDR3 nucleotides are TGTGCCAGCAGCTTAGAATTCCGGGTTCACGGTCAGTTCTTC.

The gene calls are TRBV10-3 and TRBJ2-7; D is perhaps TRBD2 (5 bases). Trimming left V 3 bases short and J 4 bases short, with 22 bases between. Germline CDR1 reads ENHRY; CDR2 reads SYGVKD. This CDR3 contains 17 residues. Written as DNA, the CDR3 is TGTGCCATCAGTGACGGGAACCGTCATTTTCCATATTACGAGCAGTACGTC. Protein sequence: CAISDGNRHFPYYEQYV.

The rearrangement joins TRBV20-1 to TRBJ2-1, with 16 bases lining up with TRBD2. CDR3 length: 15 residues. V lost 3 bases and J lost 8; bases outside the gene matches: 4. The germline CDR1 and CDR2 sequences are DFQATT and SNEGSKA (reference sequence). The CDR3 region is CSASKGLAGGDEQFF. The CDR3 bases are TGCAGTGCTAGCAAGGGACTAGCGGGAGGGGATGAGCAGTTCTTC.

This clonotype was seen a few times. This chain uses TRBV3-1 with TRBJ1-2; a weak D match, TRBD1 (5 bases). The length of the CDR3 is 12 residues. Per the germline V gene, CDR1 is LGHDT and CDR2 is YNNKEL (reference sequence). V was clipped by 8 bases and J by 4 bases, with 11 bases between them. DNA of the CDR3: TGTGCCAGCGACCGGGGGGGCTATGGCTACACCTTC. Amino acid sequence: CASDRGGYGYTF.

This clonotype appeared a few times. The chain carries TRBV5-5 and TRBJ2-7, with TRBD1 as a possible D gene (6 bases). Looked up from germline, CDR1 is SGHKS and CDR2 is YYEKEE (reference sequence). The V gene lost 0 bases and the J gene lost 4 bases, with 11 bases spanning the gap. This CDR3 contains 14 residues. Written as DNA, the CDR3 is TGTGCCAGCAGCTTGGCCAGGGGCTTATACGAGCAGTACTTC. This encodes CASSLARGLYEQYF.

This clonotype has ten or more counts. The chain recombines TRBV20-1 with TRBJ1-1, with D maybe TRBD1 (5 bases). This CDR3 is 13 amino acids long. Germline values: CDR1 DFQATT, CDR2 SNEGSKA (reference sequence). The ends were cut back, 6 bases at V and 6 bases at J, with 17 bases in the middle. The CDR3 is CSARDGVKSEAFF. Written as DNA, the CDR3 is TGCAGTGCCAGGGACGGGGTGAAGTCTGAAGCTTTCTTT.

This clonotype was counted between two and nine times. This sequence joins TRBV7-9 and TRBJ2-7; D is possibly TRBD1 (6 bases). Deletions cut 5 bases from V and 1 base from J, with 15 bases between. Germline V gene lookup returns CDR1 SEHNR and CDR2 FQNEAQ (reference sequence). This CDR3 is built from 15 residues. DNA for the CDR3: TGTGCCAGCAGCCCAACCGGGACAATTTCCTACGAGCAGTACTTC. Its translation: CASSPTGTISYEQYF.

This clonotype was observed a handful of times. This chain connects TRBV6-1 to TRBJ2-6, with 9 nucleotides matching TRBD1. Germline trimming cut 9 bases from V and 6 bases from J; bases unmatched to any gene: 12. This CDR3 contains 16 residues. Germline V gives CDR1 MNHNS, CDR2 SASEGT. The CDR3 nucleotides read TGTGCCAGTACGGGACAGGGATACCTGGCGGCCAACGTCCTGACTTTC. Residues: CASTGQGYLAANVLTF.

This clonotype was counted between two and nine times. The chain couples TRBV12-5 to TRBJ2-7; maybe TRBD1 (5 bases). With 2 bases removed from V and 1 base from J, the gap between germline ends came to 15 bases. The CDR3 covers 16 residues. Germline V lookup: CDR1 LGHNT, CDR2 FRNRAP. The CDR3 DNA reads TGTGCTAGTGGTTTGACCCCCGGCAGGGCATCCTACGAGCAGTACTTC. It specifies CASGLTPGRASYEQYF.

This clonotype was seen more than once but under ten times. J is TRBJ1-5 and V is TRBV20-1; D remains unclear. The V end was cut by 7 bases, the J end by 3 bases, with 13 bases between. Germline V gives CDR1 DFQATT, CDR2 SNEGSKA (reference sequence). This CDR3 is built from 13 residues. The DNA of the CDR3 is TGCAGTGTCGGTGGACGGCTCAATCAGCCCCAGCATTTT. This sequence encodes CSVGGRLNQPQHF.